This record looks at one T cell receptor (beta chain) sequence and its context. Its target is unknown. CDR1 and CDR2 from the germline V gene are LGHNA and YNFKEQ. V lost 0 bases, J lost 6 bases, and 11 bases lay in between. The CDR3 sequence is 15 residues long. This sample stems from a study of T cells in tumors after PD-1 blockade. In the study overall: Tumor samples averaged around 26,000 templates (range about 550-99,264) and about 6,000 unique clonotypes.

Study-level points and caveats: Expanded exhausted CD8+ clones after therapy were mostly novel clonotypes.

The method was immunoSEQ multiplex PCR; TCRdb's version includes in-frame clones alone and lacks a portion of them. The sample records roughly 4,400 clones, roughly three fifths being singletons. Source: tumor tissue, taken after anti-PD-1 treatment. The sequence came from a human donor with basal cell carcinoma. The rearrangement joins TRBV4-2 to TRBJ2-2; no clear D gene. Here the CDR3 DNA reads TGTGCCAGCAGCCAAGATGATAGTATCGCCGGGGAGCTGTTTTTT. Translated: CASSQDDSIAGELFF.